This T cell receptor (beta chain) was observed in a study of neoadjuvant nivolumab and ipilimumab in lung cancer. Overall study context: Nivolumab 3 mg/kg was given days 1, 15 and 29, plus ipilimumab 1 mg/kg day 1 in combination.

With respect to this clone: Its antigen is unknown.

Findings and caveats of the study: From pretherapy to surgery, tumor richness and clonality rose with dual therapy. Blood richness before therapy tracked richness in tumors resected after neoadjuvant therapy. Only a single major-pathologic-response sample was available for clonality analysis.

Data came from immunoSEQ multiplex PCR; TCRdb stores just in-frame clones and leaves some out. This table holds tens of thousands of clones, approximately 90% found once. The CDR3 is 13 residues long. Germline-derived CDR1 and CDR2 are SGHDN and FVKESK. V gave up 2 bases and J gave up 7 bases; unmatched junction bases: 4. This clonotype was obtained from an adult with non-small cell lung cancer. The sample was peripheral blood, taken after neoadjuvant nivolumab, alone or with ipilimumab, at or shortly before surgery. This rearrangement joins TRBV14 to TRBJ1-2; TRBD1 agrees at 7 bases. As DNA, the CDR3 is TGTGCCAGCAGCCAAACAGGGGCAGTTGGCTACACCTTC. It codes for CASSQTGAVGYTF.